This T cell receptor (beta chain) was documented in a study of PD-1 blockade in classical Hodgkin lymphoma. Study-level results: In CD4+ cells, TCR diversity went up significantly by C4D1, but in CD8+ cells it did not.

The CDR3 sequence is 15 residues long. Germline V gene sequence: CDR1 MNHEY, CDR2 SVGAGI. Trimming left V 9 bases short and J 7 bases short, with 24 bases between. TCRdb keeps only in-frame clones here, not all; method: immunoSEQ multiplex PCR. Found here are more than 75,000 clones, approximately 94% of them singletons; the top ten hold just under 2%. Time point noted: cycle 4 day 1 (C4D1), after less than 7 weeks of nivolumab. All the patients suffered relapse after autologous stem cell transplantation, and brentuximab vedotin exposure differed. Responses achieved at best were complete response, partial response or progressive disease. As to this clone: Its antigen remains unknown.

Sequenced here: peripheral blood mononuclear cells (PBMCs), sampled before the fourth cycle of nivolumab. This TCR was recovered from a human donor with classical Hodgkin lymphoma. This chain joins TRBV6-5 and TRBJ1-1; D is perhaps TRBD1 (6 bases). CDR3 in amino acids: CASQSPGSGAIEAFF. The CDR3 DNA reads TGTGCCAGTCAGTCCCCGGGATCAGGGGCTATTGAAGCTTTCTTT.